The 12 T cell receptor beta chains below all came from one sample that was sequenced in a study of shared clonotypes between healthy human individuals. Sequencing was performed with immunoSEQ multiplex PCR; in TCRdb, only in-frame clones are kept and a portion is missing. The table includes over 2 million clones, roughly 95% detected once. The sequenced material came from naive CD4+ T cells sorted from blood. Noted subset: CD45RA+ positively selected. The origin of the receptors is a man younger than 35 in good health.

CDR3 residues: CASSPPGPLYGYTF. In nucleotides, the CDR3 is TGTGCCAGCTCACCACCGGGGCCGCTATATGGCTACACCTTC. The J gene is TRBJ1-2, the V gene TRBV18, with D possibly TRBD1 on 5 matching bases. The CDR3 is 14 residues long. V was shortened by 0 bases and J by 5 bases, with 10 bases between the two germline ends. The germline gives CDR1 KGHSH, CDR2 LQKENI.

Note on this clone: It is unclear where the CDR3 begins or ends on the DNA, so no DNA is shown, and the CDR3 is as TCRdb lists it. The V gene is TRBV11-2, the J gene TRBJ2-2; the table's D call, TRBD2, has no DNA check behind it. CDR1 SGHAT and CDR2 FQNNGV come from the germline V gene. A total of 19 residues make up the CDR3, ends included. CDR3 loop: CASSFGPGGPRRHTGELFF.

The chain combines TRBV2 with TRBJ2-7; D perhaps matches TRBD2 (5 bases). Germline V gene data show CDR1 as SNHLY and CDR2 as FYNNEI. The CDR3 runs 13 residues. V lost 6 bases and J 0 bases, leaving 9 bases between the germline ends. DNA for the CDR3: TGTGCCAGCAGGACGGGGTTCTCCTACGAGCAGTACTTC. Amino acids: CASRTGFSYEQYF.

This clone has only one observation. V usage is TRBV18 and J usage is TRBJ1-4, with a tentative D call TRBD1 (6 bases). This CDR3 has 14 amino acids. Germline values: CDR1 KGHSH, CDR2 LQKENI. Trimming shortened V by 3 bases and J by 7 bases, and 12 bases separated the two germline ends. CDR3 loop: CASSPVGAGEKLFF. Here the CDR3 DNA reads TGTGCCAGCTCACCTGTGGGGGCCGGTGAAAAACTGTTTTTT.

The rearrangement joins TRBV6-6 to TRBJ2-7; 7 nucleotides align to TRBD2. Germline V gene sequence: CDR1 MNHNY, CDR2 SVGAGI (reference sequence). CDR3 size: 14 residues. V shed 6 bases and J 5 bases; nucleotides not matched to a gene: 10. Here the CDR3 DNA reads TGTGCCAGCAGACCCTGGGAGGGGCTAGACGAGCAGTACTTC. As protein: CASRPWEGLDEQYF.

The chain has TRBV4-3 and TRBJ2-1; 8 positions match TRBD1. Germline-derived CDR1 and CDR2 are LGHNA and YSLEER. The CDR3 loop spans 19 amino acids. V was pared by 0 bases and J by 1 base, with 11 bases of the junction left unmatched. CDR3 DNA: TGCGCCAGCAGCCAAGATCTCCGGACAGGGAGCCCTTCCTACAATGAGCAGTTCTTC. Translated, it gives CASSQDLRTGSPSYNEQFF.

The J gene is TRBJ1-2, the V gene TRBV5-1, with D unclear. Germline V lookup: CDR1 SGHRS, CDR2 YFSETQ. The CDR3 loop spans 16 amino acids. Trimming shortened V by 4 bases and J by 0 bases, and 16 bases separated the two germline ends. The CDR3 DNA sequence: TGCGCCAGCAGCCGGTCATCGTCCGGAGCTAACTATGGCTACACCTTC. Translating it yields CASSRSSSGANYGYTF.

The chain carries TRBV11-2 and TRBJ2-7; D is unclear. Trimming left V 3 bases short and J 7 bases short, with 13 bases between. The CDR3 extends over 13 amino acids. In germline, CDR1 is SGHAT, CDR2 FQNNGV. Here the CDR3 reads CASSFAALGEQYF. Written as DNA, the CDR3 is TGTGCCAGCAGCTTTGCAGCTTTAGGGGAGCAGTACTTC.

On this clone itself: The sample carries other DNA sequences with the same CDR3. The rearrangement links TRBV9 to TRBJ1-3, with D uncertain. The CDR3 has 15 amino acids. The V gene lost 0 bases and the J gene lost 0 bases, with 7 bases spanning the gap. Germline-derived CDR1 and CDR2 are SGDLS and YYNGEE. The CDR3 loop reads CASSVEAFSGNTIYF. The CDR3 region has the DNA TGTGCCAGCAGCGTAGAGGCATTCTCTGGAAACACCATATATTTT.

The CDR3 loop is CASRGNLSTDTQYF. The CDR3 DNA follows: TGTGCCAGCCGCGGGAATCTAAGCACAGATACGCAGTATTTT. The chain links TRBV19 to TRBJ2-3; the D gene is possibly TRBD2 (6 bases). The CDR3 length is 14 residues. V lost 9 bases and J 0 bases, leaving 13 bases between the germline ends. Germline V CDR1 and CDR2: LNHDA, SQIVND (reference sequence).

This clone was seen just once. The genes are TRBV15 and TRBJ2-3; a possible D gene is TRBD1 (5 bases). Germline lookup yields CDR1 LNHNV and CDR2 YYDKDF (reference sequence). Between the trimmed V and J ends, which lost 1 base and 3 bases, there was a span of 14 bases. The CDR3 totals 16 residues. The CDR3: CATSRGQGWMTDTQYF. The CDR3 DNA sequence: TGTGCCACCAGCAGAGGGCAGGGATGGATGACAGATACGCAGTATTTT.

The chain recombines TRBV5-6 with TRBJ2-2, with TRBD1 identical over 10 bases. After removal of 2 bases from V and 4 bases from J, the junction contained 2 bases not matched to a gene. This CDR3 is built from 15 residues. Germline V gene data show CDR1 as SGHDT and CDR2 as YYEEEE. The CDR3 reads CASSFRTGGTGELFF. The CDR3 DNA reads TGTGCCAGCAGCTTCCGGACAGGGGGCACCGGGGAGCTGTTTTTT.